This entry features one T cell receptor beta chain sequence. Its antigen is unknown. The method was immunoSEQ multiplex PCR; TCRdb's version includes in-frame clones alone and lacks a portion of them. The sample records about 140,000 clones, about 92% being singletons. The CDR3 spans 14 residues. The germline V gene encodes CDR1 ENHRY and CDR2 SYGVKD. V was clipped by 7 bases and J by 4 bases; unmatched bases: 5. These data are taken from a study of T cell responses to AZD1222 COVID-19 vaccine. Study-wide points: Donors skewed white British and female; clonal diversity was possibly underestimated. The breadth and depth of Spike-specific TCRs increased once two AZD1222 doses had been given. There were repertoire samples only from the period after the peak T cell response. Among those given AZD1222, only six were seropositive at baseline.

Sequencing used peripheral blood, obtained on day 0 of MenACWY control vaccination. The TCR comes from an adult in good health. This chain links TRBV10-3 with TRBJ1-2, with 11 bases matching TRBD1. The CDR3 nucleotides read TGTGCCATCACTCCGGGACAGGGGGTCTATGGCTACACCTTC. Protein sequence: CAITPGQGVYGYTF.